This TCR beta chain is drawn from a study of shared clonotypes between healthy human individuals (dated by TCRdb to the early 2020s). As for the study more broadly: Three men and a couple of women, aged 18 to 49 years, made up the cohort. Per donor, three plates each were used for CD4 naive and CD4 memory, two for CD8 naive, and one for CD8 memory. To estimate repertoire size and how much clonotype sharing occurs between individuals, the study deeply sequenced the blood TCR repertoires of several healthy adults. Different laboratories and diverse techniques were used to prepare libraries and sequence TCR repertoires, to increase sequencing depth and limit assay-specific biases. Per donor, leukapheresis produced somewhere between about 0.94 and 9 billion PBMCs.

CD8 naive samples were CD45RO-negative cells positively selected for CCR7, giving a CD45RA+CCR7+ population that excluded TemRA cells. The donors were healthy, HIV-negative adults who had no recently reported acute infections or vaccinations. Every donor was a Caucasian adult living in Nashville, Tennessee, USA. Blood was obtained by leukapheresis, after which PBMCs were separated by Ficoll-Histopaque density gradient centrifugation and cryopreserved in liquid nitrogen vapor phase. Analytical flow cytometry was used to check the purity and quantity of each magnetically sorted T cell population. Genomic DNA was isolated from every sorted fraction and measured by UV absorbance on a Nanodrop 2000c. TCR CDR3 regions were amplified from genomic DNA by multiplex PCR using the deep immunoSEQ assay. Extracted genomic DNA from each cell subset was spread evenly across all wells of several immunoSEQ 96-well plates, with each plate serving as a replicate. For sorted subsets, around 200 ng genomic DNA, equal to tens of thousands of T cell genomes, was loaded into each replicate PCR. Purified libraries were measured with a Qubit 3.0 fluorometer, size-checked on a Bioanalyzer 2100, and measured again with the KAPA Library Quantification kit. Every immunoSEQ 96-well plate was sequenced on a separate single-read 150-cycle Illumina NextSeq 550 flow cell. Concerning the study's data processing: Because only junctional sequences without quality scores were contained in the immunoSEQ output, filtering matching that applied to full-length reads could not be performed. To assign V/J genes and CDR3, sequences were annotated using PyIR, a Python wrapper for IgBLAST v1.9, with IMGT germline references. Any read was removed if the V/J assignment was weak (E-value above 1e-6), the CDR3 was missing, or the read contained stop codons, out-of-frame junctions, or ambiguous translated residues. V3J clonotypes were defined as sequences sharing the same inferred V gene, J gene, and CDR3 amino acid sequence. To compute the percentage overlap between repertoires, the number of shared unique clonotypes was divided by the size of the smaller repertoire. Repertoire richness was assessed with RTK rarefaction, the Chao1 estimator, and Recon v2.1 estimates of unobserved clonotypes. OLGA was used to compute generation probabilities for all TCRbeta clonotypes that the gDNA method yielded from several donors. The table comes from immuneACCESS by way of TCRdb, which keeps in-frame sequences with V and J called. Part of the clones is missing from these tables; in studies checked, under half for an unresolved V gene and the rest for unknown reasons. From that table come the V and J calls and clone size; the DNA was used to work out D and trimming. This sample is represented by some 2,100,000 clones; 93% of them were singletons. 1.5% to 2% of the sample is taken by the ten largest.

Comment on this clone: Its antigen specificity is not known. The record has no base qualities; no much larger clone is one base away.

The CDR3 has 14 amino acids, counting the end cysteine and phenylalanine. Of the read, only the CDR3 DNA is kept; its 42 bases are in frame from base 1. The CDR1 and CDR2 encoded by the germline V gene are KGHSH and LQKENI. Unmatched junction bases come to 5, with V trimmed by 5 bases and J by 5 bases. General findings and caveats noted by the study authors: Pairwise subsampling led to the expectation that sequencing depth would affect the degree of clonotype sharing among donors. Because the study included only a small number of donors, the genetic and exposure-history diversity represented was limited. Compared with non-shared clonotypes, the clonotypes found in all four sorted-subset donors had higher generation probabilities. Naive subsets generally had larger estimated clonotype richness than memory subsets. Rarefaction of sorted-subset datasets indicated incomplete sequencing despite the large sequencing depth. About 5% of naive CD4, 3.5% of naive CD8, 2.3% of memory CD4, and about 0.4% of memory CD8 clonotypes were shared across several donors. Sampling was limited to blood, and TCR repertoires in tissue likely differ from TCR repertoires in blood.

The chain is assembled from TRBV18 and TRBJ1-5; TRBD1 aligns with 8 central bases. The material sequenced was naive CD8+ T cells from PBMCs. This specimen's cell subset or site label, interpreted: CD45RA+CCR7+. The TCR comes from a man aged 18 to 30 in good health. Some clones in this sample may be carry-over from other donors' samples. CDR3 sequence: CASSTGGEDQPQHF. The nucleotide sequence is TGTGCCAGCTCAACAGGGGGGGAGGATCAGCCCCAGCATTTT.